Here is one T cell receptor (beta chain) with its context. Its antigen remains unidentified. Time point reported: after preoperative PTX-NDP chemotherapy. The data are from a study of esophageal squamous cell carcinoma under preoperative chemotherapy. General study results and limits: After treatment, tumor-infiltrating lymphocytes seemed to come partly from incoming peripheral T cells, not only local changes. After paclitaxel-nedaplatin, abundant clones were more likely to contract than amplify. Tumor-infiltrating lymphocytes showed no significant post-chemotherapy TCR diversity increase, unlike peripheral T cells.

TCRdb used MiXCR to reprocess the PCR reads, holding one entry per CDR3 protein. The sample consists of 30,000 or so distinct CDR3 sequences, around 50% of them appearing once. The CDR3 is 12 amino acids. The germline gives CDR1 SGHVS, CDR2 FNYEAQ. V lost 1 base, J lost 5 bases, and 4 bases lay in between. This sample was taken from a patient given preoperative chemotherapy. The chain carries TRBV7-6 and TRBJ2-3; D call uncertain. The receptor's source is a human donor with esophageal squamous cell carcinoma. The donor label of this sample is uncertain. The CDR3 DNA reads as TGTGCCAGCAGCTTAGGGAGAGATACGCAGTATTTT. It specifies CASSLGRDTQYF.